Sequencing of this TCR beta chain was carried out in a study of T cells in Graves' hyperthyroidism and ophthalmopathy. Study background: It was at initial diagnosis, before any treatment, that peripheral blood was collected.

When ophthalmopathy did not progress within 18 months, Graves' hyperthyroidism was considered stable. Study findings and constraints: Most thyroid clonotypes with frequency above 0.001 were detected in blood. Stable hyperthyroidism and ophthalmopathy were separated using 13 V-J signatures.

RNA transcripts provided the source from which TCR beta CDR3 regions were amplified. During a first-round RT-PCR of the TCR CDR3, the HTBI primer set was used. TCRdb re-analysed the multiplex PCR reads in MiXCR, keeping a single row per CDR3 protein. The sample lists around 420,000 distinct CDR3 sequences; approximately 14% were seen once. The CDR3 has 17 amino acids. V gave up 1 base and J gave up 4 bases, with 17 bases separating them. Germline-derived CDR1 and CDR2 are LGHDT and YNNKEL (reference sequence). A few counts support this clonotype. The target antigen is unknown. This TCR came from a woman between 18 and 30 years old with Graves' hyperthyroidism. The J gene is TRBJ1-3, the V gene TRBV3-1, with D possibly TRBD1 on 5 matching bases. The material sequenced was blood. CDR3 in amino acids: CASSQAVAGPYGNTIYF. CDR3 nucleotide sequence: TGTGCCAGCAGCCAAGCAGTCGCGGGACCCTACGGAAACACCATATATTTT.